This T cell receptor beta chain was sequenced for a study of blood T cell repertoires in COVID-19. Study-wide background: Acute and convalescent COVID-19 specimens originated in the United States, Italy and Spain. PBMCs, B-cell-depleted T cells, or T cells were the source of the cDNA or gDNA that made up the material.

As handled by the study authors: Reference gene primer amplification gave nucleated cell count estimates. Profiled with immunoSEQ multiplex PCR; TCRdb holds only in-frame clones, not every one. V and J calls and clone size are those listed in that table; D and trimming were worked out from the DNA. Of about 400,000 clones in the sample, around 92% were seen once. Germline CDR1 and CDR2: LNHDA and SQIVND (reference sequence). The CDR3 length is 15 residues. V was pared by 4 bases and J by 3 bases, with 9 bases of the junction left unmatched. The chain uses TRBV19 and TRBJ2-7, with 7 bases identical to TRBD1. The sample consisted of peripheral blood. This TCR came from a man aged 35 to 55 with acute or convalescent COVID-19. CDR3 nucleotides: TGTGCCAGTAGTACCCGGGGACAGCCGAACTACGAGCAGTACTTC. Its translation is CASSTRGQPNYEQYF.